Listed below are T cell receptor beta chains from one sample, sequenced in a study of cytomegalovirus exposure and HLA in healthy donors. Produced via immunoSEQ multiplex PCR; TCRdb's table is partial and in-frame only. The table has about 120,000 clones, roughly 14% seen once; the top ten hold 1.9%. The sample comprised PBMCs. The receptors were gathered from a woman aged 18-35 years in good health and CMV-seronegative. Each CDR3 is given with its conserved first and last residue. Each record gives: V gene, clone size, J gene, D gene, CDR3 DNA, CDR3 protein. The D gene is left open where the match is weak. A row's size may be missing; if present it is once, few, many or a size class.

v_call: TRBV2; clone_size: NA; j_call: TRBJ1-5; d_call: TRBD1; cdr3_nt: TGTGCCAGCAGTGAACAGGGGGCTGGAAGCAATCAGCCCCAGCATTTT; cdr3_aa: CASSEQGAGSNQPQHF
v_call: TRBV19; clone_size: few; j_call: TRBJ1-5; d_call: TRBD1; cdr3_nt: TGTGCCAGTAGTATATTCCTGACGCCCGGACAGGGTAATCAGCCCCAGCATTTT; cdr3_aa: CASSIFLTPGQGNQPQHF
v_call: TRBV19; clone_size: NA; j_call: TRBJ1-6; d_call: TRBD1; cdr3_nt: TGTGCCACTCGGACAGGGAAAGGATCCTATAATTCACCCCTCCACTTT; cdr3_aa: CATRTGKGSYNSPLHF
v_call: TRBV29-1; clone_size: NA; j_call: TRBJ1-2; d_call: TRBD1; cdr3_nt: TGCAGCGTTGAGGGAACAGGGGGAATCTATGGCTACACCTTC; cdr3_aa: CSVEGTGGIYGYTF
v_call: TRBV10-3; clone_size: NA; j_call: TRBJ1-2; d_call: NA; cdr3_nt: TGTGCCATTACCAAGGGCCAGGGAAACAACTATGGCTACACCTTC; cdr3_aa: CAITKGQGNNYGYTF
v_call: TRBV29-1; clone_size: few; j_call: TRBJ2-1; d_call: TRBD2; cdr3_nt: TGCAGCGTTGTTGGGCCTAGCGGGAACAATGAGCAGTTCTTC; cdr3_aa: CSVVGPSGNNEQFF
v_call: TRBV7-9; clone_size: few; j_call: TRBJ1-4; d_call: TRBD1; cdr3_nt: TGTGCCAGCAGCCCTAGTGGGCAGGGGGCTGAAAAACTGTTTTTT; cdr3_aa: CASSPSGQGAEKLFF
v_call: TRBV5-1; clone_size: few; j_call: TRBJ2-7; d_call: TRBD2; cdr3_nt: TGCGCCAGCAGCTTGGCGACTAGCGGGACAACCTACGAGCAGTACTTC; cdr3_aa: CASSLATSGTTYEQYF
v_call: TRBV5-4; clone_size: few; j_call: TRBJ2-2; d_call: TRBD2; cdr3_nt: TGTGCCAGCAGCTTGGGACTAGCGGGAGTCACCGGGGAGCTGTTTTTT; cdr3_aa: CASSLGLAGVTGELFF
v_call: TRBV5-1; clone_size: few; j_call: TRBJ2-3; d_call: NA; cdr3_nt: TGCGCCAGCAGCTTGGACAGTTCTAGCACAGATACGCAGTATTTT; cdr3_aa: CASSLDSSSTDTQYF
v_call: TRBV15; clone_size: NA; j_call: TRBJ2-7; d_call: TRBD2; cdr3_nt: TGTGCCACCAGCAGAGATCGCGGAGAACTAGCGGGAGGTAGCGAGCAGTACTTC; cdr3_aa: CATSRDRGELAGGSEQYF
v_call: TRBV5-1; clone_size: NA; j_call: TRBJ2-7; d_call: TRBD2; cdr3_nt: TGCGCCAGCAGCCTGGGACTAGCGGAGGAGGACGAGCAGTACTTC; cdr3_aa: CASSLGLAEEDEQYF
v_call: TRBV6-5; clone_size: few; j_call: TRBJ2-7; d_call: NA; cdr3_nt: TGTGCCAGCAGGGCCACTACTCTCGAGCAGTACTTC; cdr3_aa: CASRATTLEQYF
v_call: TRBV6-5; clone_size: NA; j_call: TRBJ2-7; d_call: TRBD1; cdr3_nt: TGTGCCAGCAGTTACTATAGCACCAGGGGGCCCTACGAGCAGTACTTC; cdr3_aa: CASSYYSTRGPYEQYF
v_call: TRBV10-3; clone_size: NA; j_call: TRBJ2-7; d_call: TRBD2; cdr3_nt: TGTGCCATCAGTGAGTCAGCGGGACGTGGGGACGAGCAGTACTTC; cdr3_aa: CAISESAGRGDEQYF
v_call: TRBV5-6; clone_size: few; j_call: TRBJ2-1; d_call: NA; cdr3_nt: TGTGCCAGCAGCTTCGGGAGCTACAATGAGCAGTTCTTC; cdr3_aa: CASSFGSYNEQFF
v_call: TRBV4-1; clone_size: few; j_call: TRBJ2-7; d_call: NA; cdr3_nt: TGCGCCAGCAGCCAAGTATACGGAGACTACGAGCAGTACTTC; cdr3_aa: CASSQVYGDYEQYF
v_call: TRBV28; clone_size: NA; j_call: TRBJ1-5; d_call: NA; cdr3_nt: TGTGCCAGCAGTGGCAGGTGGAGGGAGCATTTT; cdr3_aa: CASSGRWREHF
v_call: TRBV30; clone_size: NA; j_call: TRBJ1-1; d_call: NA; cdr3_nt: TGTGCCTGGATAAAGGACTCCAACACTGAAGCTTTCTTT; cdr3_aa: CAWIKDSNTEAFF
v_call: TRBV30; clone_size: NA; j_call: TRBJ2-2; d_call: TRBD2; cdr3_nt: TGTGCCTGGGCGGGAGGGCTCCGGGAGCTGTTTTTT; cdr3_aa: CAWAGGLRELFF
v_call: TRBV9; clone_size: NA; j_call: TRBJ2-3; d_call: TRBD2; cdr3_nt: TGTGCCAGCAGCGTAGATCGCGGGGGGAATTATCTAGATACGCAGTATTTT; cdr3_aa: CASSVDRGGNYLDTQYF
v_call: TRBV11-2; clone_size: few; j_call: TRBJ2-5; d_call: NA; cdr3_nt: TGTGCCAGCAGCCGAAATGGCGGGGCTCAAGAGACCCAGTACTTC; cdr3_aa: CASSRNGGAQETQYF
v_call: TRBV7-3; clone_size: NA; j_call: TRBJ2-5; d_call: TRBD2; cdr3_nt: TGTGCCAGCTCCCTAGCGGGGGGGGAGACCCAGTACTTC; cdr3_aa: CASSLAGGETQYF
v_call: TRBV5-5; clone_size: NA; j_call: TRBJ1-1; d_call: NA; cdr3_nt: TGTGCCAGCAGCTTTCTCCTGAACACTGAAGCTTTCTTT; cdr3_aa: CASSFLLNTEAFF
v_call: TRBV5-1; clone_size: few; j_call: TRBJ2-5; d_call: NA; cdr3_nt: TGCGCCAGCTACTCTGAGGGCGAGACCCAGTACTTC; cdr3_aa: CASYSEGETQYF
v_call: TRBV6-4; clone_size: few; j_call: TRBJ2-3; d_call: TRBD1; cdr3_nt: TGTGCCAGCAGTGACTCAGGGGGCGCAGATACGCAGTATTTT; cdr3_aa: CASSDSGGADTQYF
v_call: TRBV11-2; clone_size: few; j_call: TRBJ2-3; d_call: NA; cdr3_nt: TGTGCCAGCAGCTTTAGCGGCACAGATACGCAGTATTTT; cdr3_aa: CASSFSGTDTQYF
v_call: TRBV6-1; clone_size: few; j_call: TRBJ2-7; d_call: TRBD1; cdr3_nt: TGTGCCAGCAGGGAGGACAGGGAACTATCCTACGAGCAGTACTTC; cdr3_aa: CASREDRELSYEQYF
v_call: TRBV19; clone_size: few; j_call: TRBJ1-2; d_call: TRBD1; cdr3_nt: TGTGCCAGTAGTTTAAAGGCGACAGGGGGTATTTCTAACTATGGCTACACCTTC; cdr3_aa: CASSLKATGGISNYGYTF
v_call: TRBV29-1; clone_size: NA; j_call: TRBJ1-2; d_call: NA; cdr3_nt: TGCAGCGTTGAAACAGGGTATGGCTACACCTTC; cdr3_aa: CSVETGYGYTF
v_call: TRBV30; clone_size: NA; j_call: TRBJ1-6; d_call: TRBD1; cdr3_nt: TGTGCCTGGAACCAACAGGGGAAAAATTCACCCCTCCACTTT; cdr3_aa: CAWNQQGKNSPLHF
v_call: TRBV5-1; clone_size: few; j_call: TRBJ2-1; d_call: NA; cdr3_nt: TGCGCCAGCAGCTTGTCTAGCGAGACTTACAATGAGCAGTTCTTC; cdr3_aa: CASSLSSETYNEQFF
v_call: TRBV7-8; clone_size: few; j_call: TRBJ1-4; d_call: NA; cdr3_nt: TGTGCCAGCAGCTCGACAGGAAAAGATAATGAAAAACTGTTTTTT; cdr3_aa: CASSSTGKDNEKLFF
v_call: TRBV6-5; clone_size: NA; j_call: TRBJ2-7; d_call: TRBD2; cdr3_nt: TGTGCCAGCAGTTACGACACTAGCGGGACCTACGAGCAGTACTTC; cdr3_aa: CASSYDTSGTYEQYF
v_call: TRBV15; clone_size: NA; j_call: TRBJ2-1; d_call: NA; cdr3_nt: TGTGCCACCCGGCCCGGGGTGGGGAGCTCCTACAATGAGCAGTTCTTC; cdr3_aa: CATRPGVGSSYNEQFF
v_call: TRBV6-7; clone_size: few; j_call: TRBJ2-3; d_call: TRBD2; cdr3_nt: TGTGCCAGCAGTTACTGTAGCGGGGGGGCCACAGATACGCAGTATTTT; cdr3_aa: CASSYCSGGATDTQYF
v_call: TRBV5-1; clone_size: once; j_call: TRBJ2-3; d_call: TRBD2; cdr3_nt: TGCGCCAGCAGCTTGGCGGGAGGCACCACAGATACGCAGTATTTT; cdr3_aa: CASSLAGGTTDTQYF
v_call: TRBV6-4; clone_size: NA; j_call: TRBJ1-5; d_call: NA; cdr3_nt: TGTGCCAGCAGTGAAGGTGCGGGGGGCAATCAGCCCCAGCATTTT; cdr3_aa: CASSEGAGGNQPQHF
v_call: TRBV6-5; clone_size: NA; j_call: TRBJ1-4; d_call: NA; cdr3_nt: TGTGCCAGACGCAACAGGAGTAATGAAAAACTGTTTTTT; cdr3_aa: CARRNRSNEKLFF
v_call: TRBV7-9; clone_size: NA; j_call: TRBJ1-1; d_call: NA; cdr3_nt: TGTGCCAGCAGCCCCACCACAGCGAACACTGAAGCTTTCTTT; cdr3_aa: CASSPTTANTEAFF
v_call: TRBV4-3; clone_size: NA; j_call: TRBJ1-1; d_call: NA; cdr3_nt: TGCGCCAGCAGCCAAGATCGGTGGAACACTGAAGCTTTCTTT; cdr3_aa: CASSQDRWNTEAFF
v_call: TRBV7-2; clone_size: NA; j_call: TRBJ2-3; d_call: TRBD2; cdr3_nt: TGTGCCAGCAGCTTAGGCGGGAGTCAAGATACGCAGTATTTT; cdr3_aa: CASSLGGSQDTQYF
v_call: TRBV28; clone_size: NA; j_call: TRBJ1-5; d_call: NA; cdr3_nt: TGTGCCAGCAGGCGAGGGAGGAACGGGGGGGGGCCCCAGCATTTT; cdr3_aa: CASRRGRNGGGPQHF
v_call: TRBV10-3; clone_size: NA; j_call: TRBJ2-5; d_call: TRBD2; cdr3_nt: TGTGCCATCAGTGAGTCTCCTGCGGGGGAAGAGACCCAGTACTTC; cdr3_aa: CAISESPAGEETQYF
v_call: TRBV6-1; clone_size: NA; j_call: TRBJ2-7; d_call: TRBD2; cdr3_nt: TGTGCCAGCAGTGGGCTAGCGGGACCCTACGAGCAGTACTTC; cdr3_aa: CASSGLAGPYEQYF
v_call: TRBV2; clone_size: few; j_call: TRBJ2-7; d_call: TRBD2; cdr3_nt: TGTGCCAGCAGTGCGGAGCGGGGGTGGGAGCAGTACTTC; cdr3_aa: CASSAERGWEQYF
v_call: TRBV27; clone_size: NA; j_call: TRBJ2-1; d_call: NA; cdr3_nt: TGTGCCAGCAGTTTCCGGGACTCCCAATACAATGAGCAGTTCTTC; cdr3_aa: CASSFRDSQYNEQFF
v_call: TRBV7-3; clone_size: NA; j_call: TRBJ2-2; d_call: NA; cdr3_nt: TGTGCCAGCAGCCCAAATGGGGGGGCGGGCACCGGGGAGCTGTTTTTT; cdr3_aa: CASSPNGGAGTGELFF
v_call: TRBV7-8; clone_size: few; j_call: TRBJ1-4; d_call: NA; cdr3_nt: TGTGCCAGCAGCTTAGTCGGGACAACAACTAATGAAAAACTGTTTTTT; cdr3_aa: CASSLVGTTTNEKLFF
v_call: TRBV5-1; clone_size: NA; j_call: TRBJ2-3; d_call: NA; cdr3_nt: TGCGCCAGCAGGTCTGAGGGGGACCTCACAGATACGCAGTATTTT; cdr3_aa: CASRSEGDLTDTQYF
v_call: TRBV27; clone_size: few; j_call: TRBJ1-2; d_call: TRBD1; cdr3_nt: TGTGCCAGCAGTTTCCGGACAGGGACATGGGGCTACACCTTC; cdr3_aa: CASSFRTGTWGYTF
v_call: TRBV19; clone_size: few; j_call: TRBJ1-1; d_call: NA; cdr3_nt: TGTGCCAGTAGTATCTGGGGGAGGAAAAACACTGAAGCTTTCTTT; cdr3_aa: CASSIWGRKNTEAFF
v_call: TRBV30; clone_size: NA; j_call: TRBJ1-1; d_call: NA; cdr3_nt: TGTGCCTGGAGCCCGGGAACAAACACTGAAGCTTTCTTT; cdr3_aa: CAWSPGTNTEAFF